This entry is about one TCR beta chain. Its antigen is not known. Naive CD8 cells, CD45RO-negative and positively selected for CCR7, excluded terminally differentiated effector memory CD45RA+ cells. TCRdb's copy holds only in-frame clones and misses some; the assay was immunoSEQ multiplex PCR. The table lists millions of clones, about 93% of them singletons. This CDR3 has 14 residues. Germline CDR1 and CDR2: LNHDA and SQIVND (reference sequence). V was clipped by 5 bases and J by 7 bases; unmatched bases: 11. The sample originates from a study of shared clonotypes between healthy human individuals. Overall study findings and caveats: Unshared clonotypes carried lower generation probabilities than those common to all four donors.

This chain joins TRBV19 and TRBJ2-7; 7 bases map to TRBD1. The specimen sequenced was naive CD8+ T cells from PBMCs. This TCR was sampled from a man between 18 and 29 years old in good health. Some clones in this sample may be carry-over from other donors' samples. The CDR3 nucleotides are TGTGCCAGTAGTGCGACAGGGTTACTACGGGAGCAGTACTTC. This codes for CASSATGLLREQYF.